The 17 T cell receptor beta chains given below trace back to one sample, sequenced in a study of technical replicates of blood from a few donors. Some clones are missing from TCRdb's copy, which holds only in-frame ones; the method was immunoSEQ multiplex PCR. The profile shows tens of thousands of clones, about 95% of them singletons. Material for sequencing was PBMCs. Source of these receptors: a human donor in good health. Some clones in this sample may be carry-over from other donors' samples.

The CDR3 nucleotides read TGTGCCAGCAGCGGAACACAGAACTCTGAAAAACTGTTTTTT. Translated: CASSGTQNSEKLFF. The chain couples TRBV7-9 to TRBJ1-4; D unresolved. The CDR3 has 14 residues. In germline, CDR1 is SEHNR, CDR2 FQNEAQ (reference sequence). Trimming removed 5 bases from V and 7 bases from J, with 14 bases in between.

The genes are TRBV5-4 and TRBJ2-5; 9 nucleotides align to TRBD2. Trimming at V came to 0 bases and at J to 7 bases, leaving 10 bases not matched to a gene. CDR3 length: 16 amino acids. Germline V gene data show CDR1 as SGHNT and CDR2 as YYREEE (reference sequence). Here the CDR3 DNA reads TGTGCCAGCAGCTTGGGTCTAGCGGGGCAATATGGGACCCAGTACTTC. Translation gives CASSLGLAGQYGTQYF.

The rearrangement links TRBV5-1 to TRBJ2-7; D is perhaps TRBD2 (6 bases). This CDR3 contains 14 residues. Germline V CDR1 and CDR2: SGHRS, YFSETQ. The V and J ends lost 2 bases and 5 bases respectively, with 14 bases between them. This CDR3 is CASSFGGVENEQYF. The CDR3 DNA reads TGCGCCAGCAGCTTCGGAGGGGTGGAAAACGAGCAGTACTTC.

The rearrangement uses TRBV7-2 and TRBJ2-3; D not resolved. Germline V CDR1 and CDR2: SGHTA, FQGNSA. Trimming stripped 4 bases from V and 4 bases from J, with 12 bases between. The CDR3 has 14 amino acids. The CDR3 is CASSSRSLSDTQYF. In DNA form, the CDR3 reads TGTGCCAGCAGCTCTCGGTCTTTATCAGATACGCAGTATTTT.

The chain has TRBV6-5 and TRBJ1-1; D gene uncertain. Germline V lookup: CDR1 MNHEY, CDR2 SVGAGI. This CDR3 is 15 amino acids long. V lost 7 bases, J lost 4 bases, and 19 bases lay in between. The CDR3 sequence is CASKTYGDRGTEAFF. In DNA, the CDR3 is TGTGCCAGCAAAACGTACGGGGATCGAGGCACTGAAGCTTTCTTT.

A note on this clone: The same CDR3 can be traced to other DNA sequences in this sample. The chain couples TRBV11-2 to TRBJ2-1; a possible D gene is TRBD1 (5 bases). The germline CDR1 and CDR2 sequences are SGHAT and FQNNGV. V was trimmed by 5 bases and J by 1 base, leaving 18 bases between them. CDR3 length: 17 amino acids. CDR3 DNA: TGTGCCAGCAGCAGGACACCGGGCTACTTTTCCTACAATGAGCAGTTCTTC. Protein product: CASSRTPGYFSYNEQFF.

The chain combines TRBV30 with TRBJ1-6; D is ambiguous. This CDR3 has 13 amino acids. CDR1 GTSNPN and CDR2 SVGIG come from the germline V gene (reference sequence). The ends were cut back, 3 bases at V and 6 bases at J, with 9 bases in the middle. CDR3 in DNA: TGTGCCTGGAGCGACGGCGGTAATTCACCCCTCCACTTT. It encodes CAWSDGGNSPLHF.

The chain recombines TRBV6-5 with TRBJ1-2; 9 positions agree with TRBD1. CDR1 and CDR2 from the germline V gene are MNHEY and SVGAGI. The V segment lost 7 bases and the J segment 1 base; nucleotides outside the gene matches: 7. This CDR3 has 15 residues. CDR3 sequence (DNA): TGTGCCAGCAAGGACGACAGGGGGTTTAACTATGGCTACACCTTC. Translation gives CASKDDRGFNYGYTF.

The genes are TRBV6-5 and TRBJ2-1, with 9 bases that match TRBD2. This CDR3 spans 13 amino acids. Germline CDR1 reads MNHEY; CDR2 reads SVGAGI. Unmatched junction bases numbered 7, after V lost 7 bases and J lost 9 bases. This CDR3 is CASTGGAGGEQFF. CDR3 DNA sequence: TGTGCCAGCACCGGGGGAGCGGGGGGTGAGCAGTTCTTC.

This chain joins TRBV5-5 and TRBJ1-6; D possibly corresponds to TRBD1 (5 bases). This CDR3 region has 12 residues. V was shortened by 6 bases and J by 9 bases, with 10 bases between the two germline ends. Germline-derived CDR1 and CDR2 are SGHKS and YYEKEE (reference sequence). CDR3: CASTWGVSPLHF. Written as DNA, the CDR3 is TGTGCCAGCACTTGGGGGGTTTCACCCCTCCACTTT.

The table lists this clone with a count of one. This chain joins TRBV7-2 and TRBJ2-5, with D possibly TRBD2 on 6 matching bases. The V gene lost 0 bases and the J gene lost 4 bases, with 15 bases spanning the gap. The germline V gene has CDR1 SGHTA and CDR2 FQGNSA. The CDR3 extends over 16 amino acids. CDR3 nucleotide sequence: TGTGCCAGCAGCTTAGCGGGTAGCGGCCCTTCAGAGACCCAGTACTTC. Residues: CASSLAGSGPSETQYF. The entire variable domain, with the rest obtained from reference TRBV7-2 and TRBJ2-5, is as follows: GAGVSQSPSNKVTEKGKDVELRCDPISGHTALYWYRQSLGQGLEFLIYFQGNSAPDKSGLPSDRFSAERTGGSVSTLTIQRTQQEDSAVYLCASSLAGSGPSETQYFGPGTRLLVL.

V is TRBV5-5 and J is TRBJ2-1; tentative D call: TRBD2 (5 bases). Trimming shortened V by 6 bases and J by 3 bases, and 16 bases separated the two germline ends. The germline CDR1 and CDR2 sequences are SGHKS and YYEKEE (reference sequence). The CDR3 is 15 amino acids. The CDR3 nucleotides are TGTGCCAGCAACCTCCTCAGCGGAGGCTACAATGAGCAGTTCTTC. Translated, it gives CASNLLSGGYNEQFF. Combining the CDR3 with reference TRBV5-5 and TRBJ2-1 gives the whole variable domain DAGVTQSPTHLIKTRGQQVTLRCSPISGHKSVSWYQQVLGQGPQFIFQYYEKEERGRGNFPDRFSARQFPNYSSELNVNALLLGDSALYLCASNLLSGGYNEQFFGPGTRLTVL.

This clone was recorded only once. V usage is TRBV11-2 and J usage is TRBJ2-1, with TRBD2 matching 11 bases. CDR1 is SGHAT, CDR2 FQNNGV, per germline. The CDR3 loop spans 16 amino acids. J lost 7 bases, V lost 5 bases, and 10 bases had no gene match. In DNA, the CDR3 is TGTGCCAGCAGCGATCTGAATAGCGGGAGGGGGAATGAGCAGTTCTTC. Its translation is CASSDLNSGRGNEQFF. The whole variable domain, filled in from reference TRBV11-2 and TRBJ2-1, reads EAGVAQSPRYKIIEKRQSVAFWCNPISGHATLYWYQQILGQGPKLLIQFQNNGVVDDSQLPKDRFSAERLKGVDSTLKIQPAKLEDSAVYLCASSDLNSGRGNEQFFGPGTRLTVL.

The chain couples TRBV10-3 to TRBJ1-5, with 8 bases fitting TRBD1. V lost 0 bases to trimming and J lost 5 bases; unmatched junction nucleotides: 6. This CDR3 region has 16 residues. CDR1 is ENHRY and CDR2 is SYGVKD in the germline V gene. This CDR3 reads CAISESRQGPYQPQHF. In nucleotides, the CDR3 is TGTGCCATCAGTGAGTCTAGACAGGGGCCTTATCAGCCCCAGCATTTT.

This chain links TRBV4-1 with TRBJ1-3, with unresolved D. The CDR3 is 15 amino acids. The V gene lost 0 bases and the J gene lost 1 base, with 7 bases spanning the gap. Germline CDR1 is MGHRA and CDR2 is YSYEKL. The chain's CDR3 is CASSQEHKSGNTIYF. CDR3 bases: TGCGCCAGCAGCCAAGAACACAAGTCTGGAAACACCATATATTTT.

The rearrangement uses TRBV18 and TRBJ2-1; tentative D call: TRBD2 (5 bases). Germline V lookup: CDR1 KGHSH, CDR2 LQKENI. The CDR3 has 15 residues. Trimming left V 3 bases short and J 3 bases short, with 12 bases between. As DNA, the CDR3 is TGTGCCAGCTCACCTTCCGGGGTTTTCTACAATGAGCAGTTCTTC. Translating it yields CASSPSGVFYNEQFF.

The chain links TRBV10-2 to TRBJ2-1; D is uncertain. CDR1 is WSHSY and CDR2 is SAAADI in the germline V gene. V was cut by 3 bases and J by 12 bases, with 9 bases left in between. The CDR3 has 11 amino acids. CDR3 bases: TGCGCCAGCAGTGACCCGGCGGTGCAGTTCTTC. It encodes CASSDPAVQFF.